The 21 T cell receptor beta chains in this list originate from one sample, sequenced in a study of blood T cell repertoires in COVID-19. Clones were read by immunoSEQ multiplex PCR, and TCRdb kept only the in-frame ones, dropping some. The sample consists of 120,000 or so clones, approximately 90% of them appearing once. The sample taken for sequencing was peripheral blood. Receptors were obtained from a man aged 45-65 years with acute or convalescent COVID-19.

V is TRBV11-3 and J is TRBJ2-1; 15 positions match TRBD2. V shed 4 bases, J shed 8 bases, and the junction held 12 bases outside the gene matches. Germline V lookup: CDR1 SGHNT, CDR2 YENEEA. CDR3 length: 18 residues. The CDR3 DNA sequence: TGTGCCAGCAGCTCCAAACCGGGACTAGCGGGAGGCGTGGATGAGCAGTTCTTC. This codes for CASSSKPGLAGGVDEQFF. The whole variable domain, remainder taken from reference TRBV11-3 and TRBJ2-1, is EAGVVQSPRYKIIEKKQPVAFWCNPISGHNTLYWYLQNLGQGPELLIRYENEEAVDDSQLPKDRFSAERLKGVDSTLKIQPAELGDSAVYLCASSSKPGLAGGVDEQFFGPGTRLTVL.

In regard to this clone: The same CDR3 can be traced to other DNA sequences in this sample. V usage is TRBV5-4 and J usage is TRBJ1-1; D is perhaps TRBD1 (6 bases). The CDR3 runs to 15 residues. Germline CDR1 reads SGHNT; CDR2 reads YYREEE (reference sequence). The V gene lost 2 bases and the J gene lost 0 bases, with 11 bases spanning the gap. As DNA, the CDR3 is TGTGCCAGCAGCTTACCCGGACAGTTGAACACTGAAGCTTTCTTT. Its protein product is CASSLPGQLNTEAFF.

The chain combines TRBV27 with TRBJ1-2, with unresolved D. Deletions cut 6 bases from V and 8 bases from J, with 16 bases between. Germline V CDR1 and CDR2: MNHEY, SMNVEV (reference sequence). The CDR3 is 13 residues long. For the CDR3, the DNA is TGTGCCAGCAGGCCTGGGCAGGCCTGGGGCTACACCTTC. Translated, it gives CASRPGQAWGYTF.

This clone was counted at least ten times. V gene TRBV10-1 combines with J gene TRBJ2-3; D perhaps matches TRBD1 (7 bases). V lost 7 bases and J 2 bases, leaving 19 bases between the germline ends. The CDR3 runs to 16 residues. CDR1 and CDR2 from the germline V gene are WNHNN and SYGVQD (reference sequence). The CDR3 is CASTGGQIFSTDTQYF. The CDR3, as DNA: TGCGCCAGCACCGGGGGACAGATCTTTTCCACAGATACGCAGTATTTT.

The genes are TRBV7-9 and TRBJ2-7, with 7 positions matching TRBD1. The CDR3 sequence is 13 residues long. Trimming took 5 bases from V and 7 from J; bases not matched to a gene: 8. From germline, CDR1 is SEHNR and CDR2 FQNEAQ (reference sequence). CDR3 sequence (DNA): TGTGCCAGCAGCCAGAACAGGGGTCGGGAGCAGTACTTC. This encodes CASSQNRGREQYF.

J is TRBJ1-1 and V is TRBV10-3, with 11 bases identical to TRBD1. V was pared by 6 bases and J by 8 bases, with 11 bases of the junction left unmatched. CDR3 size: 15 residues. Germline assignment: CDR1 ENHRY and CDR2 SYGVKD. As DNA, the CDR3 is TGTGCCATCAGCGAAATCGGACAGGGGGCGGGGGAAGCTTTCTTT. It is translated as CAISEIGQGAGEAFF.

CDR3 nucleotides: TGTGCCAGCTCACCGGTAGCGGTCACCTACAATGAGCAGTTCTTC. Its translation is CASSPVAVTYNEQFF. The rearrangement links TRBV18 to TRBJ2-1, with D possibly matching TRBD2 (6 bases). There are 15 residues in the CDR3. CDR1 KGHSH and CDR2 LQKENI come from the germline V gene. V dropped 3 bases and J dropped 2 bases, with 11 bases sitting between them.

The chain employs TRBV14 and TRBJ1-6; 7 positions agree with TRBD1. Germline V CDR1 and CDR2: SGHDN, FVKESK. This CDR3 has 16 residues. The trim removed 2 bases at V and 6 bases at J, leaving 7 bases unmatched. In DNA form, the CDR3 reads TGTGCCAGCAGCCAACCACTCGACAGGGCTAATTCACCCCTCCACTTT. Translating gives CASSQPLDRANSPLHF.

CDR3 in amino acids: CASSVGLAGGRSEQFF. The CDR3, as DNA: TGTGCCAGCAGTGTGGGACTAGCGGGAGGGCGTAGTGAGCAGTTCTTC. The chain couples TRBV6-2 or TRBV6-3 to TRBJ2-1, with 16 bases identical to TRBD2. The CDR3 loop spans 16 amino acids. V was clipped by 5 bases and J by 9 bases; unmatched bases: 7. The germline gives CDR1 MNHEY, CDR2 SVGEGT.

This chain uses TRBV27 with TRBJ2-1; 9 bases align to TRBD2. The CDR3 is made up of 16 amino acids. Germline values: CDR1 MNHEY, CDR2 SMNVEV (reference sequence). V shed 5 bases, J shed 3 bases, and the junction held 8 bases outside the gene matches. The CDR3 coding sequence is TGTGCCAGCAGTCGCTATAGCGGGAGAGTCTACAATGAGCAGTTCTTC. This encodes CASSRYSGRVYNEQFF.

The J gene is TRBJ1-5, the V gene TRBV19; the match to TRBD1 covers 8 bases. The germline gives CDR1 LNHDA, CDR2 SQIVND (reference sequence). V was clipped by 6 bases and J by 6 bases; unmatched bases: 10. The CDR3 has 15 amino acids. The CDR3 nucleotides read TGTGCCAGTAGACTAAATGGACAGGGCGGTCAGCCCCAGCATTTT. Its translation is CASRLNGQGGQPQHF.

This clone came up once. The chain couples TRBV7-2 to TRBJ2-5; a possible D gene is TRBD2 (6 bases). Looked up from germline, CDR1 is SGHTA and CDR2 is FQGNSA. This CDR3 is 15 amino acids long. Trimming took off 5 bases at V and 6 bases at J, with 19 bases between the two ends. The CDR3 loop reads CASSQGGAGFKTQYF. CDR3 nucleotides: TGTGCCAGCAGCCAAGGAGGGGCGGGATTCAAGACCCAGTACTTC.

The chain couples TRBV27 to TRBJ1-6, with 8 bases identical to TRBD1. This CDR3 region has 15 residues. Trimming removed 4 bases from V and 14 bases from J; junction bases left unmatched: 13. Germline V gene sequence: CDR1 MNHEY, CDR2 SMNVEV (reference sequence). CDR3 loop: CASSSRQGLAWTLHF. CDR3 sequence (DNA): TGTGCCAGCAGTTCCCGACAGGGGCTCGCCTGGACCCTCCACTTT.

V and J are TRBV11-2 and TRBJ2-1; TRBD2 matches 13 bases. Unmatched junction bases numbered 7, after V lost 4 bases and J lost 10 bases. The CDR3 runs to 15 residues. Germline CDR1 is SGHAT and CDR2 is FQNNGV. CDR3 sequence reads: CASSYSGLAGNEQFF. CDR3 bases: TGTGCCAGCAGCTATTCGGGACTAGCGGGAAACGAGCAGTTCTTC.

The gene calls are TRBV6-5 and TRBJ2-7; D unclear. Trimming pared 2 bases from V and 2 bases from J, leaving 7 bases between. Germline-derived CDR1 and CDR2 are MNHEY and SVGAGI. The CDR3 has 13 amino acids. The CDR3 here is CASSYRSTYEQYF. The CDR3 DNA is TGTGCCAGCAGTTACCGCTCTACCTACGAGCAGTACTTC.

The rearrangement links TRBV12-3 or TRBV12-4 to TRBJ2-2, with D uncertain. V lost 3 bases and J lost 3, with 5 bases in between. The CDR3 totals 13 residues. CDR3 sequence reads: CASSFGHTGELFF. CDR3 DNA: TGTGCCAGCAGTTTCGGTCACACCGGGGAGCTGTTTTTT.

This clone turned up a few times. V usage is TRBV2 and J usage is TRBJ1-2; maybe TRBD1 (6 bases). The CDR3 runs 16 residues. In germline, CDR1 is SNHLY, CDR2 FYNNEI. V lost 4 bases to trimming and J lost 6 bases, with 21 bases between them. The CDR3 region is CASSGRPGHKGDGYTF. The CDR3 DNA reads as TGTGCCAGCAGTGGCCGGCCGGGACATAAGGGCGATGGCTACACCTTC. The whole variable domain, filled in from reference TRBV2 and TRBJ1-2, reads EPEVTQTPSHQVTQMGQEVILRCVPISNHLYFYWYRQILGQKVEFLVSFYNNEISEKSEIFDDQFSVERPDGSNFTLKIRSTKLEDSAMYFCASSGRPGHKGDGYTFGSGTRLTVV.

The DNA of the CDR3 is TGTGCCAGCAGCCAAGTGGCGGGAGGTGGGATTTTAAGCAATCAGCCCCAGCATTTT. Translating gives CASSQVAGGGILSNQPQHF. V usage is TRBV4-2 and J usage is TRBJ1-5; D remains unclear. CDR3 size: 19 residues. The V end lost 1 base, the J end lost 1 base, and 20 bases lay between the germline ends. Germline CDR1 reads LGHNA; CDR2 reads YNFKEQ.

This chain links TRBV19 with TRBJ1-1; TRBD1 matches 8 bases. From germline, CDR1 is LNHDA and CDR2 SQIVND (reference sequence). Losses at the gene ends were 6 bases for V and 5 bases for J; bases not matched to a gene: 8. This CDR3 has 14 amino acids. CDR3 in DNA: TGTGCCAGTAGGAGCAGGGGGCGGTGGACTGAAGCTTTCTTT. The encoded protein is CASRSRGRWTEAFF.

The CDR3 region is CAWSVGGGGGNQPQHF. CDR3 sequence (DNA): TGTGCCTGGAGTGTAGGGGGGGGCGGCGGCAATCAGCCCCAGCATTTT. This rearrangement joins TRBV30 to TRBJ1-5; a weak D match, TRBD1 (6 bases). Per germline, CDR1 GTSNPN and CDR2 SVGIG (reference sequence). Trimming cost V 0 bases and J 2 bases, with 14 bases left between them. The CDR3 has 16 amino acids.

The chain uses TRBV5-1 and TRBJ2-3; the D gene is possibly TRBD1 (9 bases). The CDR3 contains 18 residues. CDR1 is SGHRS, CDR2 YFSETQ, per germline. The ends were cut back, 0 bases at V and 4 bases at J, with 21 bases in the middle. CDR3: CASSLVGQGRREADTQYF. CDR3 DNA: TGCGCCAGCAGCTTGGTGGGACAGGGACGGCGGGAGGCAGATACGCAGTATTTT.